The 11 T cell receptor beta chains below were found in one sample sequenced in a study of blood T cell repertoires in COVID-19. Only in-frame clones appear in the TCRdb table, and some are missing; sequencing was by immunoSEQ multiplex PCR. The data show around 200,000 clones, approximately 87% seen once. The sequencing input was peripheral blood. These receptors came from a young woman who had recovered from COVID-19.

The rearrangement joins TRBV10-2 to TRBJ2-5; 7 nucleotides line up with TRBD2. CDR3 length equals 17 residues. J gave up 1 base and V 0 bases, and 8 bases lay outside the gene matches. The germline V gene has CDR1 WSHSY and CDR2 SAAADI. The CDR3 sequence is CASSESSSGAFQETQYF. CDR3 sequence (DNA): TGCGCCAGCAGTGAGTCTAGCAGCGGGGCTTTCCAAGAGACCCAGTACTTC.

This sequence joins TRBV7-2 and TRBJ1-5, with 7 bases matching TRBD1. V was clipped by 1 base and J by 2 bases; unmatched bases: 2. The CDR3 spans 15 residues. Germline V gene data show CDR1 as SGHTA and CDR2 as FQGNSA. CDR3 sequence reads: CASSLVDRGNQPQHF. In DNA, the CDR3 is TGTGCCAGCAGCTTAGTAGACAGGGGCAATCAGCCCCAGCATTTT.

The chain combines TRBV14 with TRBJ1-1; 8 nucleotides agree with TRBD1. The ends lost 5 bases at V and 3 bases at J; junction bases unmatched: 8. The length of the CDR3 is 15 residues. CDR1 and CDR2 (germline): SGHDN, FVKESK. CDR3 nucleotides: TGTGCCAGCAGCGCCCGGACAGGGTGGGACACTGAAGCTTTCTTT. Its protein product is CASSARTGWDTEAFF.

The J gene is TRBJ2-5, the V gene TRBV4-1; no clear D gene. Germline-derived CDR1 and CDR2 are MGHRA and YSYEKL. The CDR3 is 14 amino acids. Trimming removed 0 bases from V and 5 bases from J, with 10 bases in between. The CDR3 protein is CASSQDRYWETQYF. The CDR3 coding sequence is TGCGCCAGCAGCCAAGATAGATACTGGGAGACCCAGTACTTC.

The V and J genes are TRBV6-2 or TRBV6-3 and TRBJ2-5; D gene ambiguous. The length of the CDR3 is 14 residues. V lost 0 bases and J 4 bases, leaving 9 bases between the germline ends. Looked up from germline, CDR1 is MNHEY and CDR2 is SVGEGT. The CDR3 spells CASSYSTIGETQYF. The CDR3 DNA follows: TGTGCCAGCAGTTACTCGACAATCGGAGAGACCCAGTACTTC.

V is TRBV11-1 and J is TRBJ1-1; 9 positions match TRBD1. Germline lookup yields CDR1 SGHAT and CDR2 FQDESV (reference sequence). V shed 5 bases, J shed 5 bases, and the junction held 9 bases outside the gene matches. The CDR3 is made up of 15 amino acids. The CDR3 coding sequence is TGTGCCAGCAGCCCATGGACAGGGGAGGAAACTGAAGCTTTCTTT. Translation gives CASSPWTGEETEAFF.

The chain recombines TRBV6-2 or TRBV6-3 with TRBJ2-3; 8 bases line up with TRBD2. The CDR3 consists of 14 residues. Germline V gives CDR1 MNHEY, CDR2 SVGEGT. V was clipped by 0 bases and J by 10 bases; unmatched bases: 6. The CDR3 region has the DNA TGTGCCAGCAGTTACTCCGCCGGGACTAGGTCGCAGTATTTT. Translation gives CASSYSAGTRSQYF.

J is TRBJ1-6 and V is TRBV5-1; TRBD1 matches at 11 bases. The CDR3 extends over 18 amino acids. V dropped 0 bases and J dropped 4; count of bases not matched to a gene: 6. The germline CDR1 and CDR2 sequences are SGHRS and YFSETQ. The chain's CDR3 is CASSLAKGQGAYNSPLHF. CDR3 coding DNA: TGCGCCAGCAGCTTGGCCAAAGGACAGGGGGCGTATAATTCACCCCTCCACTTT. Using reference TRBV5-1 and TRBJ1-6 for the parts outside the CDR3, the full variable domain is KAGVTQTPRYLIKTRGQQVTLSCSPISGHRSVSWYQQTPGQGLQFLFEYFSETQRNKGNFPGRFSGRQFSNSRSEMNVSTLELGDSALYLCASSLAKGQGAYNSPLHFGNGTRLTVT.

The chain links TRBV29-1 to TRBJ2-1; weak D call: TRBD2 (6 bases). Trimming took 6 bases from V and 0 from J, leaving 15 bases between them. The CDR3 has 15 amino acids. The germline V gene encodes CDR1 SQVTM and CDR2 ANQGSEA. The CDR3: CSVGGTPSSYNEQFF. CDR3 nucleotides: TGCAGCGTGGGCGGGACTCCCAGCTCCTACAATGAGCAGTTCTTC.

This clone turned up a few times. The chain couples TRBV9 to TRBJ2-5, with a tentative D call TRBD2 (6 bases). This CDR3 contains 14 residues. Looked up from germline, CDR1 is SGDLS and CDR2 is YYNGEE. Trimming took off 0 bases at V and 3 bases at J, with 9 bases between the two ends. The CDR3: CASSVDSGEETQYF. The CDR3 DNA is TGTGCCAGCAGCGTAGATTCGGGGGAAGAGACCCAGTACTTC.

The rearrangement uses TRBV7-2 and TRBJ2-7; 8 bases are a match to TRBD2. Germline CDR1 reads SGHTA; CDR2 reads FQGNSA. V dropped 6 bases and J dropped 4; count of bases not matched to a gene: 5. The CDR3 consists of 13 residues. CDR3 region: CASSPSGLYEQYV. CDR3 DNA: TGTGCCAGCAGTCCTAGCGGGCTATACGAGCAGTACGTC.